The clone carrying this T cell receptor beta chain was observed a single time. This CDR3 has 13 amino acids. V lost 2 bases, J lost 7 bases, and 12 bases lay in between. Germline V gives CDR1 SGHAT, CDR2 FQDESV (reference sequence). Participant ages covered about 18 to 95 years across around 25 US areas. This entry belongs to a study of blood T cell repertoires in COVID-19. The wider study: COVID-19 samples collected from the United States, Italy and Spain covered acute and convalescent phases.

Original data processing: From reference gene primer amplification, estimates of nucleated cell counts were derived. Produced via immunoSEQ multiplex PCR; TCRdb's table is partial and in-frame only. The V and J calls and clone size come from that table; D and trimming were worked out from the DNA. The sample lists around 280,000 clones; about 90% were seen once. The chain links TRBV11-1 to TRBJ2-7, with D maybe TRBD1 (5 bases). This receptor was obtained from a woman aged 18-35 years with acute COVID-19. Sequences were obtained from PBMCs or T cells enriched from blood (not recorded which). CDR3 DNA: TGTGCCAGCAGCTTAAACGCAGGGCGGGAGCAGTACTTC. It encodes CASSLNAGREQYF.